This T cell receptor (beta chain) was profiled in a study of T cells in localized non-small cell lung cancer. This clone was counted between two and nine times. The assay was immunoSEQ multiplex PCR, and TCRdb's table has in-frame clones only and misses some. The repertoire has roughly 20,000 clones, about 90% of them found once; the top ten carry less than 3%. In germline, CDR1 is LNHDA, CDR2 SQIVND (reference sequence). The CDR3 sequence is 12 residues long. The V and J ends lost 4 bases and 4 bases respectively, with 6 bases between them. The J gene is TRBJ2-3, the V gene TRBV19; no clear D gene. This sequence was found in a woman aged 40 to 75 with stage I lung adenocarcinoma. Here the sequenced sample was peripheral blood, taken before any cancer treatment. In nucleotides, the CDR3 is TGTGCCAGTAGTACGATGGCAGATACGCAGTATTTT. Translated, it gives CASSTMADTQYF.